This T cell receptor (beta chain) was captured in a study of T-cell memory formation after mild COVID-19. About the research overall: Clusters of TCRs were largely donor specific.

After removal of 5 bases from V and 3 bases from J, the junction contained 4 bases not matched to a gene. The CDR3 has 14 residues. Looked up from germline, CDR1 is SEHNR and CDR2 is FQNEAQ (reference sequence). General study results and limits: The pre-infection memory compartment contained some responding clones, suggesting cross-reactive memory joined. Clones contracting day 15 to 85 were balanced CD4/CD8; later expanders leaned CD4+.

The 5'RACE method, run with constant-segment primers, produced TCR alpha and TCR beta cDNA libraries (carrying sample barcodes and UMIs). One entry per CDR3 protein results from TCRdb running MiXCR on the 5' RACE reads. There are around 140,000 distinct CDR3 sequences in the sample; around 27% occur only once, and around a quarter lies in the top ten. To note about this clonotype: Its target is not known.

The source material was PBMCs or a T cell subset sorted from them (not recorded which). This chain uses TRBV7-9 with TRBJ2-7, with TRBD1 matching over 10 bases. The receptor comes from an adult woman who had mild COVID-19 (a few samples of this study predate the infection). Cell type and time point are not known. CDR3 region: CASSTGQGVYEQYF. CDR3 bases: TGTGCCAGCAGCACCGGACAGGGGGTCTACGAGCAGTACTTC.